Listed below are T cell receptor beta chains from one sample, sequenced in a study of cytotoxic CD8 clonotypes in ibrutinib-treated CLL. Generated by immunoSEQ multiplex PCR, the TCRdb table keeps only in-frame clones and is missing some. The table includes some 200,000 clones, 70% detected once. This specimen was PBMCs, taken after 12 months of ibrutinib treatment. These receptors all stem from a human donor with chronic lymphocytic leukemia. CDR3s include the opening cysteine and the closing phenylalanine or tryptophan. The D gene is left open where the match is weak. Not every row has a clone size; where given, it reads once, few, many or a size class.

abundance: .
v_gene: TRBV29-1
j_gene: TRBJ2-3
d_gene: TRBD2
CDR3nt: TGCAGCCACCGGGGGGGCAGGACTAGCACAGATACGCAGTATTTT
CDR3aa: CSHRGGRTSTDTQYF

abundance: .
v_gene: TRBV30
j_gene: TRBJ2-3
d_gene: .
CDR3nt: TGTGCCTGGGGCCGATCAGTCGATACGCAGTATTTT
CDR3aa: CAWGRSVDTQYF

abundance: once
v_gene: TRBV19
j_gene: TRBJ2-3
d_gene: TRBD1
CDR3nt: TGTGCCACCGCACAGGGGATAAGCACAGATACGCAGTATTTT
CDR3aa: CATAQGISTDTQYF

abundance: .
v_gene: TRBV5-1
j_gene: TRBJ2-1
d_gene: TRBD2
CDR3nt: TGCGCCAGCAGAGAAGCGGGAAATCACAATGAGCAGTTCTTC
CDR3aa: CASREAGNHNEQFF

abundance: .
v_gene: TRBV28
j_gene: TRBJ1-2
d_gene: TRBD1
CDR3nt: TGTGCCAGCACACTAGACAGGGCGATATTAGGCTATGGCTACACCTTC
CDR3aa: CASTLDRAILGYGYTF

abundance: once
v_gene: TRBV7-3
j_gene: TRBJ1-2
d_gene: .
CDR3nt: TGTGCCAGCAGCTCCCATCCCCGGAGGGGCGGCTACACCTTC
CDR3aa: CASSSHPRRGGYTF

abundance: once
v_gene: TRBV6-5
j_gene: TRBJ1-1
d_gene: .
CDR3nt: TGTGCCAGCAGTTACACCCCTCAGGGGACTGAAGCTTTCTTT
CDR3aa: CASSYTPQGTEAFF

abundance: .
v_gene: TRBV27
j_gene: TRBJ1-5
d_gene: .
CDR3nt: TGTGCCAGCCGATGGCAGGCGGGCGGGCAGCCCCAGCATTTT
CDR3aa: CASRWQAGGQPQHF

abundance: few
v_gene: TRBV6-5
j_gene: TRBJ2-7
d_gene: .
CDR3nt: TGTGCCAGCAGTAAGGGGAAGATGGTGTCCTACGAGCAGTACTTC
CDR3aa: CASSKGKMVSYEQYF

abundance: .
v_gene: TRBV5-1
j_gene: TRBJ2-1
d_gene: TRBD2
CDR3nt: TGCGCCAGCAGCAAGCGGGAGTCAGTCCACAATGAGCAGTTCTTC
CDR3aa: CASSKRESVHNEQFF

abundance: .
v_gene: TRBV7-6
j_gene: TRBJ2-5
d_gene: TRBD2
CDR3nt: TGTGCCAGCAGCTTAGTCCCTAAACTAGCGGGAGGCCTATTCCAAGAGACCCAGTACTTC
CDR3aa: CASSLVPKLAGGLFQETQYF

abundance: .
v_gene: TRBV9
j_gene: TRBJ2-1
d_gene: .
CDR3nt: TGTGCCAGCAGCCTATGGGGCGTTAGTGGGCCCGACAATGAGCAGTTCTTC
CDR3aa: CASSLWGVSGPDNEQFF

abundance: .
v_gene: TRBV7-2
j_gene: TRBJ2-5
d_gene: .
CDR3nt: TGTGCCAGCAGCTTAGGCGGGCAAGAGACCCAGTACTTC
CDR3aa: CASSLGGQETQYF

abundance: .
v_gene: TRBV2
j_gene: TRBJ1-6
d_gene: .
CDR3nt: TGTGCCAGCAGTGAATGGCAGGGGAATTCACCCCTCCACTTT
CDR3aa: CASSEWQGNSPLHF

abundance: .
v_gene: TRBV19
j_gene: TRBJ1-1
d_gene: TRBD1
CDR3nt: TGTGCCAGTGGGGACAGGGGTCAGCCTGAAGCTTTCTTT
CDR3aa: CASGDRGQPEAFF

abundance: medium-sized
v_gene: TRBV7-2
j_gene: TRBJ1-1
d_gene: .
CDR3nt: TGTGCCAGCAGCTTAGGGGGGGCGCGGACTGAAGCTTTCTTT
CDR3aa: CASSLGGARTEAFF

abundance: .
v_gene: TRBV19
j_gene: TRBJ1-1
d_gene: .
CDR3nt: TGTGCCAGTAGTATAGTGGCAGCTAACACTGAAGCTTTCTTT
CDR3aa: CASSIVAANTEAFF

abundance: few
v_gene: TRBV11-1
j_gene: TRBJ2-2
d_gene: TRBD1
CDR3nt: TGTGCCAGCAGCTTATCCAGACAGGGGGCTAGATCCGGGGAGCTGTTTTTT
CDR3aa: CASSLSRQGARSGELFF

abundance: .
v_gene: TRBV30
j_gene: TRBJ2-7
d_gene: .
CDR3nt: TGTGCCTGGAGTAGGTCCTCCGGTTACGAGCAGTACTTC
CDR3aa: CAWSRSSGYEQYF

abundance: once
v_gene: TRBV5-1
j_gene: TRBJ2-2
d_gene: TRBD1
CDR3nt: TGCGCCAGCAGCTTGGCCAGACAGGGGGCCGGGGAGCTGTTTTTT
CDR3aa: CASSLARQGAGELFF

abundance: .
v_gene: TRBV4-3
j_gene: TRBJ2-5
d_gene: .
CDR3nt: TGCGCCAGCAGCCCAGGCCCGGACGGGGAGACCCAGTACTTC
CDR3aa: CASSPGPDGETQYF

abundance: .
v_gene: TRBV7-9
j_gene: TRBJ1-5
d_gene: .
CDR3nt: TGTGCCAGCAGCCATAACGCGGGGGGCGCCGGGAGTCAGCCCCAGCATTTT
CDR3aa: CASSHNAGGAGSQPQHF

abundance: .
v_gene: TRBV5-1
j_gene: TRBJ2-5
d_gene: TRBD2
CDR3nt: TGCGCCAGCACGCCTAGCGGGGGCCAAGAGACCCAGTACTTC
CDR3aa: CASTPSGGQETQYF

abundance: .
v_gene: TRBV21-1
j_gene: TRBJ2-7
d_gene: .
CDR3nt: TGTGCCAGCAGCAAAGTCCCGGGACAGGTGTCCTACGAGCAGTACTTC
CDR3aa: CASSKVPGQVSYEQYF

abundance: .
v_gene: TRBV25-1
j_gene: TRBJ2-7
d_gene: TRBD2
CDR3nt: TGTGCCAGCAGTGCACCGGGACTAGCGGTCTACGAGCAGTACTTC
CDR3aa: CASSAPGLAVYEQYF

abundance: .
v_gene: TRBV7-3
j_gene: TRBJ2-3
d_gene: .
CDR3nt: TGTGCCAGCAGCATTTCCTCTAGCACAGATACGCAGTATTTT
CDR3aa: CASSISSSTDTQYF

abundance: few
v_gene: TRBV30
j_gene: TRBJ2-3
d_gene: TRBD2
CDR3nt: TGTGCCTGGAGTGTAGCTAGCGGGAATACAGATACGCAGTATTTT
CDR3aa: CAWSVASGNTDTQYF

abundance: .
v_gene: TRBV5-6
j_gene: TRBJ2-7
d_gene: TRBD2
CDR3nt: TGTGCCAGCAGCTTGGCCTGGGGGGAGGGCCGGTCCTACGAGCAGTACTTC
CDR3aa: CASSLAWGEGRSYEQYF

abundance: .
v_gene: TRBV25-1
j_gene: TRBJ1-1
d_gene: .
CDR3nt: TGTGCCAGCGTTACTAAGTGGAACACTGAAGCTTTCTTT
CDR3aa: CASVTKWNTEAFF

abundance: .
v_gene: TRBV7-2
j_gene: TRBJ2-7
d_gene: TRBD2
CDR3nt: TGTGCCAGCAGCTTAACCGGGAGGGTCGACGAGCAGTACTTC
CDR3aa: CASSLTGRVDEQYF

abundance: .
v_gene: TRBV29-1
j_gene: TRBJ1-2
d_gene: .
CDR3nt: TGCAGCGTTGAAGAAAGGGGCTCCAACTATGGCTACACCTTC
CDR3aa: CSVEERGSNYGYTF

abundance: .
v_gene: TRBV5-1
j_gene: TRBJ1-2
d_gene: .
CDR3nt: TGCGCCAGCAGCAGCGCGGACAGTTGGCGTGGCTACACCTTC
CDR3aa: CASSSADSWRGYTF

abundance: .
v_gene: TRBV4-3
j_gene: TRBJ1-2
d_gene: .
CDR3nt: TGCGCCAGCAGCCAAGTCGGGGGGGAAGATGGCTACACCTTC
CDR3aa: CASSQVGGEDGYTF

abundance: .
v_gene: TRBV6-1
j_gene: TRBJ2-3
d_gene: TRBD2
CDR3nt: TGTGCCAGCAGTGAGCTAGCGGGGTGGAGTACAGATACGCAGTATTTT
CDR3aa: CASSELAGWSTDTQYF

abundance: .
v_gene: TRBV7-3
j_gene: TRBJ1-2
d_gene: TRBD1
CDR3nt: TGTGCCAGCAGACTTGAGGGGGCTGGAATAGGCTACACCTTC
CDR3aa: CASRLEGAGIGYTF

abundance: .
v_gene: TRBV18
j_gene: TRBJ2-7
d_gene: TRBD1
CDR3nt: TGTGCCAGCTCACCAAAACAGGGGTCCTTAGACGAGCAGTACTTC
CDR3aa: CASSPKQGSLDEQYF